Shown below are 13 T cell receptor beta chains from a single sample sequenced in a study of blood T cells in healthy people across ages. Through a sample-barcoded 5' primer and a J-beta primer mix, a second PCR was run for roughly 6 to 12 cycles. Each CDR3 protein gets one entry after TCRdb re-called the 5' RACE reads with MiXCR. In the table there are around 1,500,000 distinct CDR3 sequences, 42% of which are singletons. The specimen was blood. These receptors originate from a woman aged 18-30 years in good health.

This sequence joins TRBV20-1 and TRBJ2-7; D is uncertain. Germline-derived CDR1 and CDR2 are DFQATT and SNEGSKA (reference sequence). Trimming pared 3 bases from V and 4 bases from J, leaving 19 bases between. CDR3 length equals 15 residues. This chain's CDR3 is CSASPLGDPKYEQYF. The CDR3 coding sequence is TGCAGTGCTAGCCCCCTCGGAGATCCCAAATACGAGCAGTACTTC.

J is TRBJ1-2 and V is TRBV6-5, with TRBD1 identical over 7 bases. CDR3 size: 13 residues. The germline V gene encodes CDR1 MNHEY and CDR2 SVGAGI. The trim removed 0 bases at V and 11 bases at J, leaving 6 bases unmatched. Written as DNA, the CDR3 is TGTGCCAGCAGTTACTCGACAGGGAGGGCGTACACCTTC. This gives the protein CASSYSTGRAYTF.

This clonotype was recorded a few times. J is TRBJ1-1 and V is TRBV29-1, with 7 bases aligning to TRBD1. The CDR3 runs 14 residues. Trimming took 8 bases from V and 0 from J; bases not matched to a gene: 9. Per germline, CDR1 SQVTM and CDR2 ANQGSEA. CDR3 sequence: CSLRTGNMNTEAFF. The CDR3 coding sequence is TGCAGCCTTAGGACAGGAAATATGAACACTGAAGCTTTCTTT.

The genes are TRBV7-9 and TRBJ1-1, with TRBD1 matching 9 bases. The CDR3 runs 17 residues. Germline V gene data show CDR1 as SEHNR and CDR2 as FQNEAQ (reference sequence). J lost 2 bases, V lost 3 bases, and 10 bases had no gene match. CDR3 sequence: CASSLMAPGQGNTEAFF. The CDR3 bases are TGTGCCAGCAGCTTGATGGCACCGGGACAGGGAAACACTGAAGCTTTCTTT. Using reference TRBV7-9 and TRBJ1-1 for the parts outside the CDR3, the full variable domain is DTGVSQNPRHKITKRGQNVTFRCDPISEHNRLYWYRQTLGQGPEFLTYFQNEAQLEKSRLLSDRFSAERPKGSFSTLEIQRTEQGDSAMYLCASSLMAPGQGNTEAFFGQGTRLTVV.

The CDR3 bases are TGTGCCAGCAGCTTGGCCGAGACAGGGGCCTACAATGAGCAGTTCTTC. Encoded protein: CASSLAETGAYNEQFF. This chain connects TRBV5-4 to TRBJ2-1, with 8 bases aligning to TRBD1. Germline V CDR1 and CDR2: SGHNT, YYREEE (reference sequence). The CDR3 sequence is 16 residues long. The V segment lost 0 bases and the J segment 2 bases; nucleotides outside the gene matches: 4.

The chain carries TRBV25-1 and TRBJ1-2, with unresolved D. This CDR3 is built from 14 residues. Germline loops: CDR1 MGHDK, CDR2 SYGVNS. Between the trimmed V and J ends, which lost 4 bases and 8 bases, there was a span of 17 bases. Written as DNA, the CDR3 is TGTGCCAGCAGTGCCCTCTTGGGCTACCGAGGCTACACCTTC. Residues: CASSALLGYRGYTF.

This sequence joins TRBV21-1 and TRBJ1-1; TRBD1 is taken as the D call from the table, unchecked against the DNA. TRBV21-1 is a documented pseudogene. The CDR3 runs 18 residues. This CDR3 reads CASSKPNTAGGRNTEAFF. The CDR3 nucleotides are TGTGCCAGCAGCAAACCCAACACGGCAGGGGGCCGGAACACTGAAGCTTTCTTT.

The V call is TRBV11-2, the J call TRBJ2-7; TRBD2 matches 8 bases. Germline V gene data show CDR1 as SGHAT and CDR2 as FQNNGV. This CDR3 is 15 amino acids long. The V segment lost 1 base and the J segment 7 bases; nucleotides outside the gene matches: 9. CDR3 residues: CASSLASGTRVEQYF. The CDR3 nucleotides are TGTGCCAGCAGCTTAGCCTCCGGGACTAGGGTTGAGCAGTACTTC.

This chain connects TRBV5-1 to TRBJ2-5; 14 positions match TRBD2. The J call is uncertain, as TRBJ2-7 better fits the DNA end. The CDR3 is 14 amino acids. CDR1 is SGHRS and CDR2 is YFSETQ in the germline V gene. The CDR3 nucleotides read TGCGCCAGCAGGACGGGACTAGCGGGAGCCGAGCAGTACTTC. Its translation is CASRTGLAGAEQYF.

This clonotype was detected only a few times. The chain employs TRBV24-1 and TRBJ2-1; D possibly uses TRBD1 or TRBD2 (5 bases each). V shed 7 bases and J shed 0 bases, with 6 bases lying between them. Germline V gene lookup returns CDR1 KGHDR and CDR2 SFDVKD. CDR3 length: 13 residues. For the CDR3, the DNA is TGTGCCACCAGGGGGGACTCCTACAATGAGCAGTTCTTC. This translates into CATRGDSYNEQFF.

The chain recombines TRBV20-1 with TRBJ2-1; the match to TRBD1 covers 8 bases. The J call is uncertain, as TRBJ2-7 better fits the DNA end. The CDR3 runs to 13 residues. The germline V gene has CDR1 DFQATT and CDR2 SNEGSKA (reference sequence). The CDR3 region is CSAGDRRYNEQYF. Here the CDR3 DNA reads TGCAGTGCCGGGGACAGGAGATACAATGAGCAGTACTTC.

There are a few counts of this clonotype. V and J are TRBV7-9 and TRBJ1-5; 7 nucleotides line up with TRBD1. The CDR3 loop spans 15 amino acids. Unmatched junction bases numbered 6, after V lost 3 bases and J lost 4 bases. Germline CDR1 and CDR2: SEHNR and FQNEAQ (reference sequence). The CDR3, as DNA: TGTGCCAGCAGCTTCTCTACAGGGGCGAATCAGCCCCAGCATTTT. This codes for CASSFSTGANQPQHF.

This clonotype occurred a few times. The chain combines TRBV6-1 with TRBJ1-2; no reliable D call. Looked up from germline, CDR1 is MNHNS and CDR2 is SASEGT. The CDR3 runs 15 residues. Trimming left V 4 bases short and J 0 bases short, with 12 bases between. The CDR3 sequence: CASSVRSGANYGYTF. The CDR3, as DNA: TGTGCCAGCAGTGTGAGGTCCGGAGCTAACTATGGCTACACCTTC.